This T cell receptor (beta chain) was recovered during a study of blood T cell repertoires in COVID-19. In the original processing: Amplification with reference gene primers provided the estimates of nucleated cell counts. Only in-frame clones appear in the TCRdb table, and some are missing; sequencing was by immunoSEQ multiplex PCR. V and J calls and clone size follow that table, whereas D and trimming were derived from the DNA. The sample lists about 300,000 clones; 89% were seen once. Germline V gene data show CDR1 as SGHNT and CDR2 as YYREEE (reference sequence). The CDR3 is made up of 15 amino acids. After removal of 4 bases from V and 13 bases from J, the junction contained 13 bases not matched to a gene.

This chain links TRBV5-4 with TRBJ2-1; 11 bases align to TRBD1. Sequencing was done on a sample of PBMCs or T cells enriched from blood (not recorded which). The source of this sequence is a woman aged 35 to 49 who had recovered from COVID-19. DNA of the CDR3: TGTGCCAGCAGCATACGGGACAGGGGGAAGGTTAGCCAGTTCTTC. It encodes CASSIRDRGKVSQFF.